The 10 T cell receptor beta chains below all came from one sample that was sequenced in a study of T cell repertoires in cytomegalovirus infection. These receptors' targets are unknown. TCRdb reprocessed the reads with MiXCR, giving one entry per CDR3 protein. This table has fewer than 1,000,000 distinct CDR3 sequences, 30% to 40% appearing once. The sequencing here drew on cultured CD8+ T cells from PBMCs, taken from culture after CMV antigen stimulation. These receptors were collected from a human donor in good health (CMV status not recorded). Some clones in this sample may be carry-over from other donors' samples.

The chain combines TRBV2 with TRBJ2-7; 8 nucleotides align to TRBD1. The germline V gene has CDR1 SNHLY and CDR2 FYNNEI. V dropped 7 bases and J dropped 3; count of bases not matched to a gene: 8. The length of the CDR3 is 14 residues. CDR3 in DNA: TGTGCCAGCACTTCCTTGGACAGGGTCTACGAGCAGTACTTC. This gives the protein CASTSLDRVYEQYF.

The chain couples TRBV7-6 to TRBJ2-7; 9 bases are shared with TRBD1. Trimming removed 5 bases from V and 3 bases from J; junction bases left unmatched: 5. Germline lookup yields CDR1 SGHVS and CDR2 FNYEAQ. This CDR3 is 14 amino acids long. The CDR3: CASSGGQGDYEQYV. The DNA of the CDR3 is TGTGCCAGCAGCGGGGGACAGGGCGACTACGAGCAGTACGTC.

The chain carries TRBV15 and TRBJ1-2; the D is unclear. V was clipped by 0 bases and J by 6 bases, with 8 bases between them. There are 13 residues in the CDR3. Germline values: CDR1 LNHNV, CDR2 YYDKDF (reference sequence). This CDR3 is CATSREGGNGYTF. The CDR3 bases are TGTGCCACCAGCAGAGAAGGAGGGAATGGCTACACCTTC.

This clonotype was counted a few times. V is TRBV29-1 and J is TRBJ1-3; D perhaps matches TRBD1 (5 bases). Germline V gene sequence: CDR1 SQVTM, CDR2 ANQGSEA. V was pared by 4 bases and J by 2 bases, with 12 bases between. The CDR3 runs to 14 residues. In nucleotides, the CDR3 is TGCAGCGTTGTAGGAGGGGAGGCTGGAAACACCATATATTTT. As protein: CSVVGGEAGNTIYF.

This rearrangement joins TRBV24-1 to TRBJ2-1, with TRBD1 matching over 7 bases. Trimming at V came to 5 bases and at J to 5 bases, leaving 11 bases not matched to a gene. CDR3 length: 16 residues. CDR1 and CDR2 (germline): KGHDR, SFDVKD. DNA for the CDR3: TGTGCCACCAGTGGCTCACAGGGGAGTGGGAACAATGAGCAGTTCTTC. This gives the protein CATSGSQGSGNNEQFF.

This clonotype was seen repeatedly, ten times or more. J is TRBJ1-5 and V is TRBV7-2; possibly TRBD1 for D (5 bases). CDR3 size: 12 residues. V was pared by 3 bases and J by 7 bases, with 7 bases between. Germline CDR1 reads SGHTA; CDR2 reads FQGNSA. The CDR3 bases are TGTGCCAGCAGCTTGGGGGAACAGCCCCAGCATTTT. Amino acid sequence: CASSLGEQPQHF.

This clonotype has a handful of counts. The genes are TRBV27 and TRBJ1-1; D might be TRBD1 (5 bases). Trimming removed 8 bases from V and 1 base from J, with 17 bases in between. Germline CDR1 reads MNHEY; CDR2 reads SMNVEV (reference sequence). The CDR3 spans 15 residues. The CDR3 region has the DNA TGTGCCAGCGGCCCATTTGGGGGGGGGAACACTGAAGCTTTCTTT. The encoded protein is CASGPFGGGNTEAFF.

The V and J genes are TRBV12-3 or TRBV12-4 and TRBJ2-1; 9 bases agree with TRBD1. The ends lost 5 bases at V and 0 bases at J; junction bases unmatched: 5. CDR3 length equals 16 residues. CDR3 sequence: CASSITGGSSYNEQFF. CDR3 nucleotide sequence: TGTGCCAGCAGTATAACAGGGGGCAGCTCCTACAATGAGCAGTTCTTC.

This clonotype was counted a few times. CDR3 in amino acids: CASSLSRVNYGYTF. The CDR3 region has the DNA TGTGCCAGCAGTTTATCGAGGGTAAACTATGGCTACACCTTC. The chain links TRBV27 to TRBJ1-2, with D unresolved. This CDR3 is built from 14 residues. CDR1 MNHEY and CDR2 SMNVEV come from the germline V gene (reference sequence). The V end was cut by 0 bases, the J end by 2 bases, with 7 bases between.

The chain joins TRBV7-4 to TRBJ1-2; D ambiguous. V lost 10 bases and J 0 bases, leaving 12 bases between the germline ends. Germline CDR1 and CDR2: SGHVT and SQSDAQ. The CDR3 consists of 13 residues. CDR3 DNA sequence: TGTGCCACTCCCACGAAGTCTAACTATGGCTACACCTTC. Its protein is CATPTKSNYGYTF.